These 26 T cell receptor beta chains were all obtained from the same sample, sequenced in a study of blood T cells in healthy people across ages. A second PCR, run for about 6 to 11 cycles, used a sample-barcoded 5' primer plus a J-beta primer mix. TCRdb used MiXCR to reprocess the 5' RACE reads, holding one entry per CDR3 protein. The table lists approximately 820,000 distinct CDR3 sequences, around two fifths of them singletons. What was sequenced was blood. Receptors originate from a man in his 60s in good health.

The rearrangement uses TRBV5-4 and TRBJ2-7; 11 bases agree with TRBD1. CDR3 length: 14 residues. With 4 bases clipped from V and 6 bases from J, the junction kept 6 bases outside the gene matches. Per germline, CDR1 SGHNT and CDR2 YYREEE (reference sequence). The CDR3 DNA sequence: TGTGCCAGCAGCCGGGACAGGGGGGGTCGCGAGCAGTACTTC. Protein sequence: CASSRDRGGREQYF.

The chain recombines TRBV12-3 or TRBV12-4 with TRBJ2-1; 8 nucleotides align to TRBD1. V dropped 5 bases and J dropped 8; count of bases not matched to a gene: 11. This CDR3 comprises 15 residues. CDR3 protein: CASSDPGQGRHEQFF. The CDR3 coding sequence is TGTGCCAGCAGTGATCCCGGACAGGGACGGCATGAGCAGTTCTTC.

This clonotype was recorded a few times. The chain is built from TRBV24-1 and TRBJ2-3, with D perhaps being TRBD1 or TRBD2 (5 bases each). Germline CDR1 reads KGHDR; CDR2 reads SFDVKD. V was shortened by 4 bases and J by 6 bases, with 16 bases between the two germline ends. This CDR3 is 15 amino acids long. CDR3 nucleotide sequence: TGTGCCACCAGTGACCCGAGGGGACCGGGGGATACGCAGTATTTT. This translates into CATSDPRGPGDTQYF.

For this clonotype: Germline and junction disagree at one end, which may indicate a read error. The chain carries TRBV3-1 and TRBJ2-1; D is unclear. The CDR3 extends over 16 amino acids. Per germline, CDR1 LGHDT and CDR2 YNNKEL (reference sequence). The CDR3 sequence: CTSSHYLVRTYNEQFF. The CDR3 nucleotides are TGTACCAGCAGCCACTACTTAGTCAGGACCTACAATGAGCAGTTCTTC.

This clonotype has a handful of counts. CDR3 nucleotide sequence: TGTGCCAGCAGCTCACAGGGGAGCTCCTACAATGAGCAGTTCTTC. The encoded protein is CASSSQGSSYNEQFF. The rearrangement uses TRBV11-2 and TRBJ2-1; 7 nucleotides align to TRBD1. CDR1 SGHAT and CDR2 FQNNGV come from the germline V gene. V trimming: 4 bases; J trimming: 0 bases; junction bases outside the gene matches: 3. This CDR3 is 15 amino acids long.

The rearrangement joins TRBV20-1 to TRBJ2-5; 7 positions agree with TRBD1. CDR1 and CDR2 (germline): DFQATT, SNEGSKA (reference sequence). The CDR3 covers 15 residues. Unmatched junction bases numbered 5, after V lost 0 bases and J lost 1 base. CDR3 bases: TGCAGTGCTAGAGATCAGGCAGGGGGCCAAGAGACCCAGTACTTC. Its translation: CSARDQAGGQETQYF.

The chain combines TRBV6-6 with TRBJ2-3; 9 bases agree with TRBD2. V was pared by 2 bases and J by 6 bases, with 6 bases of the junction left unmatched. The CDR3 sequence is 15 residues long. Germline CDR1 MNHNY, CDR2 SVGAGI (reference sequence). The CDR3: CASSYGRGGRDTQYF. The CDR3 DNA follows: TGTGCCAGCAGTTACGGGCGGGGGGGCCGTGATACGCAGTATTTT.

This clonotype occurred once. The chain has TRBV20-1 and TRBJ2-3, with 14 bases fitting TRBD2. The junction had 8 bases not matched to a gene; V was cut back by 6 bases and J by 0 bases. Germline CDR1 is DFQATT and CDR2 is SNEGSKA (reference sequence). This CDR3 is built from 17 residues. The CDR3 DNA reads as TGCAGTGCCGCTGGGACTAGCGGGGGTCCTAGCACAGATACGCAGTATTTT. Residues: CSAAGTSGGPSTDTQYF.

This clonotype was observed a handful of times. The gene calls are TRBV4-1 and TRBJ2-7; TRBD1 matches at 9 bases. Germline V gene lookup returns CDR1 MGHRA and CDR2 YSYEKL. V was pared by 6 bases and J by 0 bases, with 6 bases of the junction left unmatched. The CDR3 length is 15 residues. This CDR3 is CASRPGTGNSYEQYF. Here the CDR3 DNA reads TGCGCCAGCAGACCCGGGACAGGGAACTCCTACGAGCAGTACTTC.

The sample holds one count of this clonotype. One base away lies a much larger clone, so this may be a sequencing read error. V and J are TRBV5-1 and TRBJ2-5; either TRBD1 or TRBD2 may fit D (6 bases each). The CDR3 spans 14 residues. CDR1 is SGHRS and CDR2 is YFSETQ in the germline V gene. Between the trimmed V and J ends, which lost 4 bases and 11 bases, there was a span of 21 bases. The CDR3 nucleotides are TGCGCCAGCAGCGCGGGACAAACGTACAATGAGCAGTACTTC. Its protein product is CASSAGQTYNEQYF.

The J gene is TRBJ2-1, the V gene TRBV7-2; 10 positions match TRBD1. Losses at the gene ends were 5 bases for V and 6 bases for J; bases not matched to a gene: 7. Looked up from germline, CDR1 is SGHTA and CDR2 is FQGNSA. This CDR3 contains 15 residues. Here the CDR3 DNA reads TGTGCCAGCAGCCCGGGACAGGGGAGAGGCAATGAGCAGTTCTTC. This gives the protein CASSPGQGRGNEQFF.

This clonotype was recorded once. This chain links TRBV5-1 with TRBJ2-3; TRBD1 aligns across 7 bases. Germline CDR1 SGHRS, CDR2 YFSETQ. Germline trimming cut 4 bases from V and 2 bases from J; bases unmatched to any gene: 10. The CDR3 runs 16 residues. The CDR3 sequence: CASSRAWDSLTDTQYF. The CDR3, as DNA: TGCGCCAGCAGCCGGGCCTGGGACAGCCTCACAGATACGCAGTATTTT.

This clonotype turned up a few times. The chain carries TRBV4-2 and TRBJ2-3; 10 bases fit TRBD2. This CDR3 comprises 16 residues. After removal of 7 bases from V and 0 bases from J, the junction contained 7 bases not matched to a gene. Germline assignment: CDR1 LGHNA and CDR2 YNFKEQ. The CDR3: CASTPSGGRSTDTQYF. CDR3 bases: TGTGCCAGCACTCCTAGCGGGGGACGTAGCACAGATACGCAGTATTTT.

The chain uses TRBV20-1 and TRBJ1-1; 7 bases are a match to TRBD1. CDR3 length: 13 amino acids. From germline, CDR1 is DFQATT and CDR2 SNEGSKA (reference sequence). The V segment lost 4 bases and the J segment 6 bases; nucleotides outside the gene matches: 8. The CDR3 DNA is TGCAGTGCTAAAAGACAGGGTGGAGCTGAAGCTTTCTTT. It translates to CSAKRQGGAEAFF.

This sequence joins TRBV5-1 and TRBJ2-5; D ambiguous. Trimming left V 3 bases short and J 5 bases short, with 17 bases between. Germline V gene lookup returns CDR1 SGHRS and CDR2 YFSETQ. The CDR3 has 15 amino acids. CDR3 sequence (DNA): TGCGCCAGCAGCTATCTCTACGGGCTCGGGGAGACCCAGTACTTC. Protein product: CASSYLYGLGETQYF.

The chain uses TRBV5-6 and TRBJ1-5; D not certain. The V end lost 4 bases, the J end lost 1 base, and 15 bases lay between the germline ends. In germline, CDR1 is SGHDT, CDR2 YYEEEE. The CDR3 spans 16 residues. CDR3 residues: CASSPAGGRSNQPQHF. CDR3 sequence (DNA): TGTGCCAGCAGCCCTGCCGGCGGGCGGAGCAATCAGCCCCAGCATTTT. Combining the CDR3 with reference TRBV5-6 and TRBJ1-5 gives the whole variable domain DAGVTQSPTHLIKTRGQQVTLRCSPKSGHDTVSWYQQALGQGPQFIFQYYEEEERQRGNFPDRFSGHQFPNYSSELNVNALLLGDSALYLCASSPAGGRSNQPQHFGDGTRLSIL.

The genes are TRBV5-5 and TRBJ2-7, with D possibly TRBD1 on 5 matching bases. This CDR3 is built from 14 residues. Trimming cost V 5 bases and J 3 bases, with 15 bases left between them. Germline V gene data show CDR1 as SGHKS and CDR2 as YYEKEE (reference sequence). CDR3 nucleotide sequence: TGTGCCAGCAGTACGAGCCCAGGGAACTACGAGCAGTACTTC. Protein: CASSTSPGNYEQYF.

This clonotype appeared a few times. The chain combines TRBV3-1 with TRBJ2-7; TRBD2 matches 10 bases. The V gene end was trimmed by 6 bases and the J gene end by 0 bases; junction bases not matched to a gene: 5. Germline-derived CDR1 and CDR2 are LGHDT and YNNKEL (reference sequence). The CDR3 length is 15 residues. CDR3 coding DNA: TGTGCCAGCAGACAGAGCGGGGGGGCCTCCTACGAGCAGTACTTC. This translates into CASRQSGGASYEQYF.

The chain couples TRBV20-1 to TRBJ2-1; maybe TRBD2 (5 bases). V was clipped by 0 bases and J by 8 bases, with 11 bases between them. There are 13 residues in the CDR3. Germline V CDR1 and CDR2: DFQATT, SNEGSKA (reference sequence). The CDR3 region is CSARDARRHEQFF. Written as DNA, the CDR3 is TGCAGTGCTAGAGACGCGAGGAGGCATGAGCAGTTCTTC.

This clonotype was seen only a few times. V usage is TRBV2 and J usage is TRBJ1-2, with 7 nucleotides matching TRBD1. Germline trimming cut 6 bases from V and 4 bases from J; bases unmatched to any gene: 8. Per germline, CDR1 SNHLY and CDR2 FYNNEI. There are 14 residues in the CDR3. CDR3 bases: TGTGCCAGCAGCGCAACAGGGGTCGGCTATGGCTACACCTTC. Translation: CASSATGVGYGYTF.

This clonotype was detected a few times. This chain joins TRBV6-6 and TRBJ2-7, with 8 bases identical to TRBD1. With 8 bases clipped from V and 2 bases from J, the junction kept 11 bases outside the gene matches. From germline, CDR1 is MNHNY and CDR2 SVGAGI (reference sequence). The CDR3 runs 15 residues. The DNA for the CDR3 is TGTGCCAGCCAGAACCGGGACAGGTCTACCTACGAGCAGTACTTC. It specifies CASQNRDRSTYEQYF.

The chain is built from TRBV6-2 or TRBV6-3 and TRBJ2-3, with D unresolved. Germline lookup yields CDR1 MNHEY and CDR2 SVGEGT. The CDR3 totals 17 residues. Deletions cut 2 bases from V and 0 bases from J, with 15 bases between. CDR3 DNA: TGTGCCAGCAGTTACACTACCGGTCAACCTAGCACAGATACGCAGTATTTT. Protein sequence: CASSYTTGQPSTDTQYF.

This clonotype has a count of ten or more. Mismatch with germline at one junction end may stem from a read error. The chain carries TRBV5-1 and TRBJ2-3; D is uncertain. Germline CDR1 is SGHRS and CDR2 is YFSETQ. CDR3 length equals 12 residues. CDR3 sequence: CASSLMGDTQYF. The DNA of the CDR3 is TGTGCCAGCAGCTTGATGGGAGATACGCAGTATTTT.

In its sample, this clonotype was seen a few times. V is TRBV10-3 and J is TRBJ2-3, with TRBD2 identical over 9 bases. This CDR3 is built from 19 residues. The V segment lost 0 bases and the J segment 3 bases; nucleotides outside the gene matches: 13. Germline CDR1 ENHRY, CDR2 SYGVKD. CDR3 DNA: TGTGCCATCAGTGAGTCAATAAGCGGGGGGCGAACGGATACAGATACGCAGTATTTT. Protein: CAISESISGGRTDTDTQYF.

This clonotype has just a few counts. The J gene is TRBJ2-1, the V gene TRBV25-1, with D possibly being TRBD1 (6 bases). The CDR3 totals 14 residues. Germline V gives CDR1 MGHDK, CDR2 SYGVNS. V was pared by 2 bases and J by 8 bases, with 13 bases between. The chain's CDR3 is CASSEQGFKDEQFF. The CDR3 DNA reads TGTGCCAGCAGTGAACAGGGGTTTAAGGATGAGCAGTTCTTC.

The chain uses TRBV11-2 and TRBJ2-5; D is possibly TRBD1 (6 bases). In germline, CDR1 is SGHAT, CDR2 FQNNGV. The CDR3 extends over 13 amino acids. Trimming took off 8 bases at V and 1 base at J, with 11 bases between the two ends. CDR3 in amino acids: CASGDRTQETQYF. The CDR3 nucleotides are TGTGCCAGCGGAGACAGGACCCAAGAGACCCAGTACTTC.